Listed below are T cell receptor beta chains from one sample, sequenced in a study of T cell responses to AZD1222 COVID-19 vaccine. TCRdb keeps only in-frame clones here, not all; method: immunoSEQ multiplex PCR. The sample has 90,000 to 130,000 clones, 80% to 85% seen once. The sample in question was peripheral blood, obtained on day 0 of AZD1222 vaccination. The receptor set was obtained from an adult in good health. Both conserved end residues are part of each CDR3. The order of the fields is clone size, V gene, CDR3 length, CDR3 protein. Not all rows give a size; the values are once, few, many and, for expanded clones, a class.

>NA|TRBV5-1|13
CASSLADGIEQFF
>NA|TRBV18|16
CASSSGLAGGADTQYF
>NA|TRBV18|13
CASSPGSNQPQHF
>NA|TRBV10-3|18
CAISEKLGQGAYTGELFF
>NA|TRBV28|17
CATTSAGDPSSYNEQFF
>NA|TRBV29-1|15
CSVLQWGRGNEKLFF
>NA|TRBV5-1|15
CASSTDRVGYTEAFF
>NA|TRBV6-5|16
CASSYSTVLGGGEQYF
>NA|TRBV18|13
CASSLGDNYEQYF
>NA|TRBV27|15
CASSYQVPSTDTQYF
>once|TRBV27|13
CASSLGGGETQYF
>NA|TRBV5-8|14
CASNRPGIGNTIYF
>NA|TRBV7-9|14
CASSPGTVNEKLFF
>NA|TRBV10-3|13
CAISEQTGYGYTF
>NA|TRBV5-8|14
CASSLITGVHEQYF
>NA|TRBV5-4|16
CASSSGAGQGANEQFF
>NA|TRBV7-2|16
CASSLEGSKFSNEQFF
>NA|TRBV6-5|15
CASSYSGGFNEKLFF
>NA|TRBV7-8|14
CASSTRGRNTEAFF
>NA|TRBV7-2|16
CASSSSPGLLNTEAFF
>NA|TRBV5-1|15
CASSLEGLSGNTIYF
>NA|TRBV4-2|17
CASSQDMGLLSSYEQYF
>NA|TRBV16|16
CASSQSFREYDSPLHF
>NA|TRBV7-8|12
CASSQRGSQQFF
>NA|TRBV18|16
CASSPGEGMNNQPQHF
>NA|TRBV24-1|16
CATSDPPTSGANVLTF
>once|TRBV2|13
CASSSRETDTQYF
>few|TRBV3-1/TRBV3-2|13
CASSRGGPAIAFF
>NA|TRBV9|16
CASSVDGRAAYNEQFF
>NA|TRBV16|14
CASSQGGYGQPQHF
>NA|TRBV18|16
CASSPPSQWTNTEAFF
>NA|TRBV6-6|16
CASSYSGPPYGDTQYF
>once|TRBV14|13
CASSPDSQYGYTF
>few|TRBV19|18
CASKGVATAGSYNSPLHF
>NA|TRBV3-1/TRBV3-2|13
CASSQTARMMAFF
>NA|TRBV6-2/TRBV6-3|15
CASSYQASGRNEQFF
>NA|TRBV4-3|19
CASSQDDDRSVVRTGELFF
>NA|TRBV2|14
CASIGGAANQPQHF
>NA|TRBV5-1|17
CASSLGSLVVSNSPLHF
>NA|TRBV7-2|14
CASSADRGAYGYTF
>NA|TRBV19|15
CASSVGPVRGQPQHF
>NA|TRBV12-5|18
CASGLRAFGGSQVGELFF
>NA|TRBV10-3|13
CAIRGTVEDTQYF
>NA|TRBV28|13
CASSTGPIEKLFF
>few|TRBV11-2|18
CASSPVRGRILATHTQYF
>NA|TRBV28|14
CASSLPQGRGTQYF